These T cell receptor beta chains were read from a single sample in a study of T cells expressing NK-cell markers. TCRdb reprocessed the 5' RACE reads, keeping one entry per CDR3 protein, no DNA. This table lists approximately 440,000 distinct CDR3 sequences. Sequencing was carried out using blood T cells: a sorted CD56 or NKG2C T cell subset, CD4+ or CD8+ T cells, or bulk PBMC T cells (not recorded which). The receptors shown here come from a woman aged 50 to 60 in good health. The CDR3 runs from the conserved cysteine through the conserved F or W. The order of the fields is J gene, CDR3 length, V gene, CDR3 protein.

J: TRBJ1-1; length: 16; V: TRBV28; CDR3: CASSTPGQGRNTEAFF
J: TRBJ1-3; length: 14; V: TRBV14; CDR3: CASSQAMAGNTIYF
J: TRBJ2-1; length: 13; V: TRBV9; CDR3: CASSVGPGDEQFF
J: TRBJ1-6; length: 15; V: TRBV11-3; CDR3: CASSFGEGANSPLHF
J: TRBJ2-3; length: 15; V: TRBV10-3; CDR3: CAISEDRTGTDTQYF
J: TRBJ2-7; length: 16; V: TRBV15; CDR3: CATSRGGRISSYEQYF
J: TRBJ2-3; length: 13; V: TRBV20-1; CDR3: CSAILGQADTQYF
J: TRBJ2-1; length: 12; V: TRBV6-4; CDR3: CASTVRGDEQFF
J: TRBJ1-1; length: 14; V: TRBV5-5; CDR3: CASSPGGGTTEAFF
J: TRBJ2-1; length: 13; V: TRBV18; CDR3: CASSPAGETEQFF
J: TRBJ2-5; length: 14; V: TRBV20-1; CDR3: CSAGRLAGEETQYF
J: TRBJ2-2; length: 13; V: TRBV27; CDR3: CASSSLATGELFF
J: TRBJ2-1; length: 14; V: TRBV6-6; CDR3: CASSYGGLAGEQFF
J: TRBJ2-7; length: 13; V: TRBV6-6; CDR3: CASTRAPIYEQYF
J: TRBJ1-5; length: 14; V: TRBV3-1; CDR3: CASSTGGAGRPQHF
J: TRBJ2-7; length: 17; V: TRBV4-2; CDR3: CASSQETLGRAIYEQYF
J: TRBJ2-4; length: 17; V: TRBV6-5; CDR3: CASSSTWGAGFKNIQYF
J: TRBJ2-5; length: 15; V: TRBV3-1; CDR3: CASSPGKVLRETQYF
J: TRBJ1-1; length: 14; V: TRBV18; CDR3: CASSPPGRNTEAFF
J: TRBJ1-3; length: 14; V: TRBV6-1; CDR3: CASSERSRGNTIYF
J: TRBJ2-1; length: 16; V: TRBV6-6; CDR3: CASSSSQRALLIEQFF
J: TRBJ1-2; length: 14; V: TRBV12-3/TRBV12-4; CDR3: CASSLASRSYGYTF
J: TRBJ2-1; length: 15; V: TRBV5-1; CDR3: CASTSQGPGNNEQFF
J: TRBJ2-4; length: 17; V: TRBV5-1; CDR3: CASSFSGLAGVRNIQYF
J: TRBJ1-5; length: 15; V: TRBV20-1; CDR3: CSAGFDTGLDQPQHF
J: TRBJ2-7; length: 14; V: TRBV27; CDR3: CASSLQLLPHEQYF
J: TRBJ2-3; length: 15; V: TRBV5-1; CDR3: CASSLARAEENTQYF
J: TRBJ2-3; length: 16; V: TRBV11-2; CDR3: CASSLDSGGRGDTQYF
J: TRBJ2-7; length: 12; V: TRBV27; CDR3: CASGGGLHEQYF
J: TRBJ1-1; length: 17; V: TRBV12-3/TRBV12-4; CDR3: CASSLRTGGPMNTEAFF
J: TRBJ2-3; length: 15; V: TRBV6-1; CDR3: CASSEDLGSTDTQYF
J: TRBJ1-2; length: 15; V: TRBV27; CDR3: CASSFQGGSNYGYTF
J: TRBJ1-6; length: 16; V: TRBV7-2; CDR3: CASSYSWAAYNSPLHF
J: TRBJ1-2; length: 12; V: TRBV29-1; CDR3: CSVGGKGYGYTF
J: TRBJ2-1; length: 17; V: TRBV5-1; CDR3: CASSLDPSGNGDNEQFF
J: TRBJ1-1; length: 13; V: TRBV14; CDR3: CATTPRPQAEAFF
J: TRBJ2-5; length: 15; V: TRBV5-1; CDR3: CASSLSGLYQETQYF
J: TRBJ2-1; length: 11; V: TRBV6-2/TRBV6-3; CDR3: CASQNGGEQFF
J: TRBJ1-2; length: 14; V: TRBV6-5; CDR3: CASSYGDRAKGYTF
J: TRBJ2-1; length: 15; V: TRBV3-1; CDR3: CASSQTPRVYNEQFF
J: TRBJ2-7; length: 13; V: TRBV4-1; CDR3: CASRGTKSYEQYF
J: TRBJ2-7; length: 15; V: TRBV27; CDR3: CASKVGTSGSYEQYF
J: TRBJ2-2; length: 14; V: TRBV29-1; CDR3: CSVERQPNTGELFF